These 5 T cell receptor beta chains were sequenced from one sample in a study of control samples from healthy donors and cancer patients. The protocol was immunoSEQ multiplex PCR, while the TCRdb copy is restricted to in-frame clones and leaves out a portion. The table has some 120,000 clones, about 93% seen once. Sequencing was performed on PBMCs. The source of these receptors is a man aged 50 or older with head and neck cancer.

The rearrangement uses TRBV28 and TRBJ1-1; a possible D gene is TRBD1 (6 bases). From germline, CDR1 is MDHEN and CDR2 SYDVKM. This CDR3 has 15 residues. V was shortened by 4 bases and J by 9 bases, with 21 bases between the two germline ends. The CDR3 spells CASSSRRGARLKAFF. CDR3 nucleotide sequence: TGTGCCAGCAGTTCCCGACGGGGGGCTAGGCTGAAAGCTTTCTTT.

This sequence joins TRBV28 and TRBJ1-1; a possible D gene is TRBD1 (6 bases). Germline V lookup: CDR1 MDHEN, CDR2 SYDVKM. Trimming stripped 5 bases from V and 3 bases from J, with 16 bases between. The CDR3 is 15 residues long. For the CDR3, the DNA is TGTGCCAGCAGTCCCCCTAGGGGGACGTACACTGAAGCTTTCTTT. Its protein product is CASSPPRGTYTEAFF.

V usage is TRBV11-2 and J usage is TRBJ2-6, with 8 positions matching TRBD1. Germline-derived CDR1 and CDR2 are SGHAT and FQNNGV. With 2 bases clipped from V and 0 bases from J, the junction kept 6 bases outside the gene matches. CDR3 length: 18 amino acids. The CDR3 DNA sequence: TGTGCCAGCAGCTTACGGGGACAGGACCTCTCTGGGGCCAACGTCCTGACTTTC. Its protein is CASSLRGQDLSGANVLTF.

The chain combines TRBV9 with TRBJ1-6; no clear D gene. V was shortened by 5 bases and J by 10 bases, with 13 bases between the two germline ends. Germline CDR1 SGDLS, CDR2 YYNGEE. This CDR3 has 13 amino acids. The CDR3 nucleotides are TGTGCCAGCAGTCCTGTGCCACGGTCACCCCTCCACTTT. This translates into CASSPVPRSPLHF.

A remark on this clone: One junction end does not reproduce the germline sequence, and a read error may be involved. V usage is TRBV6-5 and J usage is TRBJ1-2, with a weak D call TRBD1 (5 bases). The germline gives CDR1 MNHEY, CDR2 SVGAGI. CDR3 length: 13 residues. The CDR3 is CASRGGLEDFAAF. As DNA, the CDR3 is TGTGCCAGCAGGGGGGGTTTAGAAGATTTTGCGGCCTTC.